The 6 T cell receptor beta chains below were found in one sample sequenced in a study of shared clonotypes between healthy human individuals. The protocol was immunoSEQ multiplex PCR, while the TCRdb copy is restricted to in-frame clones and leaves out a portion. Among a few hundred thousand clones, around 97% were seen once, and the ten largest hold about 0.06%. The material sequenced was naive CD4+ T cells sorted from blood. Subset meaning: CD45RA+ positively selected. These receptor sequences come from a woman aged 25-40 years in good health.

The chain carries TRBV7-8 and TRBJ2-2; 7 bases fit TRBD2. The J segment lost 1 base and the V segment lost 1 base, leaving 3 bases of the junction unmatched. CDR3 length: 16 amino acids. CDR1 is SGHVS and CDR2 is FQNEAQ in the germline V gene. CDR3 nucleotide sequence: TGTGCCAGCAGCTTAGGTCTAGCGGTGAACACCGGGGAGCTGTTTTTT. Residues: CASSLGLAVNTGELFF.

The chain links TRBV5-1 to TRBJ2-5; tentatively, D is TRBD1 (5 bases). The J call may be mistaken, given a closer DNA end match to TRBJ2-7. This CDR3 has 16 amino acids. Germline CDR1 SGHRS, CDR2 YFSETQ. Written as DNA, the CDR3 is TGCGCCAGCAGCTTCTTGACAGCTGGACCCTCCTACGAGCAGTACTTC. As protein: CASSFLTAGPSYEQYF.

The genes are TRBV28 and TRBJ1-4; 8 nucleotides agree with TRBD1. Unmatched junction bases numbered 13, after V lost 5 bases and J lost 8 bases. The CDR3 spans 16 residues. Germline assignment: CDR1 MDHEN and CDR2 SYDVKM. CDR3 nucleotide sequence: TGTGCCAGCAGTATAAGCCTACAGGGGGTTAAGGAAAAACTGTTTTTT. Protein product: CASSISLQGVKEKLFF.

This rearrangement joins TRBV13 to TRBJ2-3; TRBD2 matches at 14 bases. The CDR3 runs 16 residues. Germline V gene sequence: CDR1 PRHDT, CDR2 FYEKMQ (reference sequence). After removal of 5 bases from V and 4 bases from J, the junction contained 5 bases not matched to a gene. The CDR3 nucleotides are TGTGCCAGCAGCAGGCGACTAGCGGGAGGGCCAGATACGCAGTATTTT. Translation gives CASSRRLAGGPDTQYF. The variable domain in full, with the rest retrieved from reference TRBV13 and TRBJ2-3, is AAGVIQSPRHLIKEKRETATLKCYPIPRHDTVYWYQQGPGQDPQFLISFYEKMQSDKGSIPDRFSAQQFSDYHSELNMSSLELGDSALYFCASSRRLAGGPDTQYFGPGTRLTVL.

As for this clone: Distinct nucleotide sequences in the sample also encode this CDR3. This chain joins TRBV18 and TRBJ2-7; 14 bases are a match to TRBD2. The trim removed 3 bases at V and 6 bases at J, leaving 1 base unmatched. CDR1 and CDR2 from the germline V gene are KGHSH and LQKENI. The CDR3 is made up of 14 amino acids. CDR3 nucleotide sequence: TGTGCCAGCTCACCCGGACTAGCGGGAGGCGAGCAGTACTTC. This sequence encodes CASSPGLAGGEQYF.

The V and J genes are TRBV4-2 and TRBJ2-1; no definite D call. This CDR3 contains 16 residues. With 0 bases removed from V and 4 bases from J, the gap between germline ends came to 13 bases. In germline, CDR1 is LGHNA, CDR2 YNFKEQ. CDR3 bases: TGTGCCAGCAGCCAAGATCTTCGTGGGTCGTACAATGAGCAGTTCTTC. It encodes CASSQDLRGSYNEQFF.